The 8 T cell receptor beta chains presented below share a single source sample, sequenced in a study of T cell responses to AZD1222 COVID-19 vaccine. Produced via immunoSEQ multiplex PCR; TCRdb's table is partial and in-frame only. The sample has fewer than 50,000 clones; 90% are singletons. Sequencing used peripheral blood, obtained 28 days after the second AZD1222 dose. The receptors shown here come from an adult who received the AZD1222 COVID-19 vaccine.

The chain joins TRBV27 to TRBJ1-1; no clear D gene. CDR1 and CDR2 from the germline V gene are MNHEY and SMNVEV (reference sequence). V was shortened by 2 bases and J by 0 bases, with 10 bases between the two germline ends. The CDR3 spans 15 residues. The CDR3 DNA follows: TGTGCCAGCAGTTTACAGATGAATATGAACACTGAAGCTTTCTTT. It translates to CASSLQMNMNTEAFF.

The V call is TRBV24-1, the J call TRBJ2-1; D unclear. V lost 2 bases and J 9 bases, leaving 7 bases between the germline ends. CDR1 is KGHDR, CDR2 SFDVKD, per germline. This CDR3 has 12 amino acids. CDR3 in amino acids: CATSDWKAEQFF. DNA of the CDR3: TGTGCCACCAGTGATTGGAAGGCTGAGCAGTTCTTC.

The rearrangement joins TRBV6-2 or TRBV6-3 to TRBJ1-1; 9 nucleotides agree with TRBD1. This CDR3 comprises 15 residues. Germline-derived CDR1 and CDR2 are MNHEY and SVGEGT. V lost 5 bases and J lost 4; bases outside the gene matches: 8. CDR3: CASSDTGGRGTEAFF. The CDR3 nucleotides are TGTGCCAGCAGTGACACAGGGGGCCGTGGCACTGAAGCTTTCTTT.

This chain links TRBV30 with TRBJ1-5; unclear D gene. Germline CDR1 and CDR2: GTSNPN and SVGIG (reference sequence). The CDR3 has 15 amino acids. V lost 4 bases, J lost 1 base, and 14 bases lay in between. For the CDR3, the DNA is TGTGCCTGGAAGGGAGGCAGCGGAAGCAATCAGCCCCAGCATTTT. Translation: CAWKGGSGSNQPQHF.

The genes are TRBV5-1 and TRBJ2-2; D remains ambiguous. V gave up 4 bases and J gave up 0 bases, with 10 bases separating them. This CDR3 has 15 residues. Germline V gives CDR1 SGHRS, CDR2 YFSETQ. The CDR3 sequence: CASSVDGTNTGELFF. In DNA form, the CDR3 reads TGCGCCAGCAGCGTGGACGGTACGAACACCGGGGAGCTGTTTTTT.

The chain uses TRBV5-8 and TRBJ1-2, with D possibly TRBD1 on 5 matching bases. Germline V gene lookup returns CDR1 SGHTS and CDR2 YDEGEE. V gave up 7 bases and J gave up 8 bases, with 18 bases separating them. The CDR3 runs to 13 residues. The CDR3 here is CASEGRVIVGYTF. The CDR3 DNA reads TGTGCCAGCGAGGGCAGGGTGATCGTGGGCTACACCTTC.

This rearrangement joins TRBV7-2 to TRBJ1-6; D gene ambiguous. The V gene's germline CDR1 is SGHTA and CDR2 FQGNSA. The CDR3 length is 15 residues. Trimming removed 0 bases at V and 7 bases at J, with 10 bases between. The chain's CDR3 is CASSLAGRMNSPLHF. The CDR3 nucleotides are TGTGCCAGCAGCTTAGCGGGCAGGATGAATTCACCCCTCCACTTT.

The chain links TRBV6-5 to TRBJ1-2; TRBD1 might be the D (6 bases). The length of the CDR3 is 13 residues. Germline V lookup: CDR1 MNHEY, CDR2 SVGAGI. V lost 0 bases and J 5 bases, leaving 7 bases between the germline ends. The CDR3 region is CASSYSQGYGYTF. CDR3 nucleotides: TGTGCCAGCAGTTACTCGCAGGGGTATGGCTACACCTTC.